This paragraph reports one T cell receptor (beta chain). What it binds is unknown. These data belong to a study of persistence of HIV-infected CD4 T cells. V was trimmed by 4 bases and J by 15 bases, leaving 10 bases between them. This CDR3 spans 11 amino acids. Germline CDR1 reads KGHSH; CDR2 reads LQKENI. The libraries were made with immunoSEQ version 4 in survey mode. Sequenced by immunoSEQ multiplex PCR; TCRdb stores in-frame clones only, minus some. The top ten clones hold 1.3% of a sample with more than 35,000 clones, roughly 87% of them seen once. Cells were stimulated nonspecifically with anti-CD3/anti-CD28 magnetic beads. Responding CD4+ T cells were sorted by upregulation of both CD40 ligand and CD69.

The receptor was isolated from an adult man with HIV who was CMV-seropositive. Source: CD4+ T cells sorted from PBMCs after roughly 18-hour stimulation, taken from a patient who received antiretroviral therapy. V gene TRBV18 combines with J gene TRBJ1-6; D perhaps matches TRBD1 (5 bases). In DNA form, the CDR3 reads TGTGCCAGCTCACTGCAGGGAGGCCTCCACTTT. Translating gives CASSLQGGLHF. Complete variable domain (other parts from reference TRBV18 and TRBJ1-6): NAGVMQNPRHLVRRRGQEARLRCSPMKGHSHVYWYRQLPEEGLKFMVYLQKENIIDESGMPKERFSAEFPKEGPSILRIQQVVRGDSAAYFCASSLQGGLHFGNGTRLTVT.